This T cell receptor (beta chain) came from a study of cytomegalovirus exposure and HLA in healthy donors. Study-wide results and caveats: Cytomegalovirus-associated TCR beta chains were listed, numbering under 200. When a later analysis compared HLA-associated TCR beta chains with equally common others, the HLA-associated chains turned out to be more clonally expanded and to have lower generation probabilities. As confirmed in vitro, three CMV-associated chains were specific for CMV antigens.

Points on this clone: Its specificity is unknown. The identical CDR3 is also encoded by other nucleotide sequences in the sample.

The study ran its PCR with 60 Vbeta and 13 Jbeta primers. The repertoire was sequenced with immunoSEQ multiplex PCR; TCRdb's copy has only in-frame clones and lacks some. The sample lists approximately 170,000 clones, roughly 71% occurring once. CDR1 LGHNA and CDR2 YNFKEQ come from the germline V gene. The CDR3 sequence is 15 residues long. Trimming pared 0 bases from V and 2 bases from J, leaving 10 bases between. V usage is TRBV4-2 and J usage is TRBJ1-1, with D maybe TRBD1 (5 bases). Specimen: PBMCs. The TCR was taken from a girl aged 10 to 17 in good health and CMV-seronegative. This CDR3 reads CASSQDQGGNTEAFF. CDR3 DNA sequence: TGTGCCAGCAGCCAAGACCAGGGAGGAAACACTGAAGCTTTCTTT.